This T cell receptor (beta chain) was found in a study of blood T cell repertoires in COVID-19. This CDR3 region has 14 residues. Per the germline V gene, CDR1 is SGHNT and CDR2 is YENEEA. Deletions cut 0 bases from V and 1 base from J, with 4 bases between. Some clones are missing from TCRdb's copy, which holds only in-frame ones; the method was immunoSEQ multiplex PCR. Among roughly 250,000 clones listed, approximately 80% were seen once. The sequence came from a woman in her seventies with acute or convalescent COVID-19. The sequencing sample was made of peripheral blood. V gene TRBV11-3 combines with J gene TRBJ2-1; D remains unclear. CDR3 residues: CASSLDHSYNEQFF. Written as DNA, the CDR3 is TGTGCCAGCAGCTTAGATCATTCCTACAATGAGCAGTTCTTC.